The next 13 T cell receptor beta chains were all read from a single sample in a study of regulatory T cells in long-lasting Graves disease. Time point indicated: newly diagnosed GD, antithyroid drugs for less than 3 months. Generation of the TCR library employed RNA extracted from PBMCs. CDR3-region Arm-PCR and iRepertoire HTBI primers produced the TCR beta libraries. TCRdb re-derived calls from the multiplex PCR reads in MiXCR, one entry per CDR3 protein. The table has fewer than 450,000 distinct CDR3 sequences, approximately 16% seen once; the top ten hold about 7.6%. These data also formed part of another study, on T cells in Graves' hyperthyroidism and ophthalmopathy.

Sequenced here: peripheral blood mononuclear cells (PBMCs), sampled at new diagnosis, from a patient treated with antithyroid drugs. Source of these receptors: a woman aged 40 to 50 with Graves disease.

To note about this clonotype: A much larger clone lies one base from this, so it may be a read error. The CDR3 region has the DNA TGTGCCAGCAGGGACGGAGCAACTAATGAAAAACTGTTTTTT. Translating gives CASRDGATNEKLFF. The chain is built from TRBV25-1 and TRBJ1-4; D gene ambiguous. This CDR3 contains 14 residues. V lost 6 bases and J 0 bases, leaving 8 bases between the germline ends. Germline CDR1 reads MGHDK; CDR2 reads SYGVNS.

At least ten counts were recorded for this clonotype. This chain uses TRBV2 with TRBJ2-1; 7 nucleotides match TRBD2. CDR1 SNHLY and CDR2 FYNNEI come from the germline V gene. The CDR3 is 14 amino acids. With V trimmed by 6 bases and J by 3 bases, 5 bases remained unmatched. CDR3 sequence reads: CASSPSGLYNEQFF. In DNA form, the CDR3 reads TGTGCCAGCAGCCCTAGCGGTCTCTACAATGAGCAGTTCTTC. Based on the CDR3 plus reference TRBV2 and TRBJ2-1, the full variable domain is EPEVTQTPSHQVTQMGQEVILRCVPISNHLYFYWYRQILGQKVEFLVSFYNNEISEKSEIFDDQFSVERPDGSNFTLKIRSTKLEDSAMYFCASSPSGLYNEQFFGPGTRLTVL.

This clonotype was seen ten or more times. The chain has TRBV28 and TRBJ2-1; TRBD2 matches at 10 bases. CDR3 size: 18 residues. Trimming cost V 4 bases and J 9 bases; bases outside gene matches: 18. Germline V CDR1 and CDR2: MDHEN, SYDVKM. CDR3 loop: CASSSPSLAGGGSSEQFF. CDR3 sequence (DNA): TGTGCCAGCAGTTCCCCGTCTTTAGCGGGAGGAGGGTCGAGTGAGCAGTTCTTC.

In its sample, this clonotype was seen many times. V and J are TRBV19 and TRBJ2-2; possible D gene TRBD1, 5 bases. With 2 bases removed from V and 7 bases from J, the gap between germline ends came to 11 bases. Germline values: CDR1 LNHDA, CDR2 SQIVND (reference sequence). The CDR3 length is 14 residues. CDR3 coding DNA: TGTGCCAGTAGTATATCCCAGGGCGGCGGGGAGCTGTTTTTT. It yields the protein CASSISQGGGELFF.

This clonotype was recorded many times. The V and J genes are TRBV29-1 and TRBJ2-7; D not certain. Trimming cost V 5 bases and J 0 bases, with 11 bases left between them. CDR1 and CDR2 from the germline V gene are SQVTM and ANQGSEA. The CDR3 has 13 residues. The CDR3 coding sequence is TGCAGCGTTCTAGGAGACAACTCCTACGAGCAGTACTTC. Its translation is CSVLGDNSYEQYF.

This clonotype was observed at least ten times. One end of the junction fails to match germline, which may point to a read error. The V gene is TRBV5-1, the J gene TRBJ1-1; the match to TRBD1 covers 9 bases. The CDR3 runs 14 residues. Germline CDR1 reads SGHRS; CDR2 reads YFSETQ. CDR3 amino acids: CASSSGQGNTEAFF. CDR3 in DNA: TGTGCCAGCAGCTCGGGACAGGGGAACACTGAAGCTTTCTTT.

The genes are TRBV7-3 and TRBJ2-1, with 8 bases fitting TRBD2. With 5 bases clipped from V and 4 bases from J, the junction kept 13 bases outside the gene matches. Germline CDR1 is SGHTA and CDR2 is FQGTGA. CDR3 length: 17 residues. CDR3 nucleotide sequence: TGTGCCAGCAGCGTAGGGGGGACTAGGTGGGGTTACAATGAGCAGTTCTTC. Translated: CASSVGGTRWGYNEQFF.

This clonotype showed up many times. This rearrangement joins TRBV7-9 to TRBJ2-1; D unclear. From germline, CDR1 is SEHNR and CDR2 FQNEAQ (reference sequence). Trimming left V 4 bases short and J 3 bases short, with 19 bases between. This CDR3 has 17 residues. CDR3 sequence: CASSSTNLGPRYNEQFF. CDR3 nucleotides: TGTGCCAGCAGCTCCACCAACCTCGGACCGCGCTACAATGAGCAGTTCTTC. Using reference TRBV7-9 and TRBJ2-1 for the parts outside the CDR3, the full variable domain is DTGVSQNPRHKITKRGQNVTFRCDPISEHNRLYWYRQTLGQGPEFLTYFQNEAQLEKSRLLSDRFSAERPKGSFSTLEIQRTEQGDSAMYLCASSSTNLGPRYNEQFFGPGTRLTVL.

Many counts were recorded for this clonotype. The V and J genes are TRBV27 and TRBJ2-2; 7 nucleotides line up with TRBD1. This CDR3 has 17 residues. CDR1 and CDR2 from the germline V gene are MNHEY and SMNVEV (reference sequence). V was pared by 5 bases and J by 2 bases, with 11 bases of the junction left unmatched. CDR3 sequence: CASSHTGTAFNTGELFF. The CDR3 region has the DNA TGTGCCAGCAGTCACACCGGGACAGCGTTCAACACCGGGGAGCTGTTTTTT.

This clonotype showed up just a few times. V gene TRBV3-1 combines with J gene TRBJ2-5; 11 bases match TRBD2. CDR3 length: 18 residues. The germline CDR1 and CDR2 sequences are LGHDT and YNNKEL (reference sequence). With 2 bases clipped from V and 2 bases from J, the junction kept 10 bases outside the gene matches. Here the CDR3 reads CASSQRPMGLAEQETQYF. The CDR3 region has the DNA TGTGCCAGCAGCCAACGGCCGATGGGACTAGCGGAACAAGAGACCCAGTACTTC.

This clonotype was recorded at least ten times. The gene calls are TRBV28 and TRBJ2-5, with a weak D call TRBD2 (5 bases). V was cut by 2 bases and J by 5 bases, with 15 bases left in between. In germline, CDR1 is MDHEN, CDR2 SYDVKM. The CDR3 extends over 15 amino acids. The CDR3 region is CASSLAPTRRETQYF. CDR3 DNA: TGTGCCAGCAGTTTAGCTCCGACCAGGAGGGAGACCCAGTACTTC.

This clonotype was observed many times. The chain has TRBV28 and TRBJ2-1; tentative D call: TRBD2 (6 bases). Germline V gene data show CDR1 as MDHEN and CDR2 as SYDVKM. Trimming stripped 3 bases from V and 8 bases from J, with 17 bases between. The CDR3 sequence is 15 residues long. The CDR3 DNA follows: TGTGCCAGCAGTTTTGTGGGAGGCCGGTCGGATGAGCAGTTCTTC. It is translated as CASSFVGGRSDEQFF.

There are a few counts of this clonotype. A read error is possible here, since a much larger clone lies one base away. CDR3 loop: CASTDRGRTRELFF. The DNA for the CDR3 is TGTGCCAGCACCGACAGGGGACGGACCAGGGAGCTGTTTTTT. This chain uses TRBV28 with TRBJ2-2, with 8 bases aligning to TRBD1. The CDR3 sequence is 14 residues long. The J segment lost 9 bases and the V segment lost 7 bases, leaving 10 bases of the junction unmatched. The V gene's germline CDR1 is MDHEN and CDR2 SYDVKM.